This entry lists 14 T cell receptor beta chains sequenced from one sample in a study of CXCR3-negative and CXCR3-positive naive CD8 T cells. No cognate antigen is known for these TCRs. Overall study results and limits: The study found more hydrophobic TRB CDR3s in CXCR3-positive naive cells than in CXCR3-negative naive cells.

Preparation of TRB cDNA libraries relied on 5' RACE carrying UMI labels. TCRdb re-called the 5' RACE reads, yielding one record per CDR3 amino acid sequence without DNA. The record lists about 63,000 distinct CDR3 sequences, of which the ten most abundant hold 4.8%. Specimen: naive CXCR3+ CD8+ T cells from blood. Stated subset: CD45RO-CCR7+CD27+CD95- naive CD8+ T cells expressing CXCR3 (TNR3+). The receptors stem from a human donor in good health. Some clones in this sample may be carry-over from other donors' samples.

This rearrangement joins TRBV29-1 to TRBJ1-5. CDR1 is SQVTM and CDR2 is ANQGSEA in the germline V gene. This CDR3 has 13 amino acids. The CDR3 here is CSVGEVSNQPQHF.

This chain's CDR3 is CSATGQSDNEQFF. The chain recombines TRBV20-1 with TRBJ2-1. CDR3 length: 13 residues. Looked up from germline, CDR1 is DFQATT and CDR2 is SNEGSKA (reference sequence).

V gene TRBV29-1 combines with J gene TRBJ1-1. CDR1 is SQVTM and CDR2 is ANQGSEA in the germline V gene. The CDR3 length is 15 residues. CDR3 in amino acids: CSVSPSELRPTEAFF.

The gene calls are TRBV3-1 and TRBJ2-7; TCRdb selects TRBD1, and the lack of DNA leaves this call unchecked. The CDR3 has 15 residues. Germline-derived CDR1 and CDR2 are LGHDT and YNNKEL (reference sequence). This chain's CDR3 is CASSQGQGVPYEQYF.

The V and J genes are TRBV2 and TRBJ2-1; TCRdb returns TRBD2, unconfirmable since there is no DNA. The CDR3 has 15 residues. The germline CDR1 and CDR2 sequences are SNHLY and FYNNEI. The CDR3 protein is CASAILAGKSDEQFF.

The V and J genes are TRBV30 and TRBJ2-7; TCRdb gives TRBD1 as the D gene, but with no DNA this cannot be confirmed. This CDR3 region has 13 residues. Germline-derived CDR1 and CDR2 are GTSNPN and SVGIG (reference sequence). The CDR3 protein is CAWSWDRGYEQYF.

The CDR3 region is CASSSSTARYEKLFF. This chain uses TRBV6-5 with TRBJ1-4. The CDR3 runs 15 residues. CDR1 and CDR2 from the germline V gene are MNHEY and SVGAGI.

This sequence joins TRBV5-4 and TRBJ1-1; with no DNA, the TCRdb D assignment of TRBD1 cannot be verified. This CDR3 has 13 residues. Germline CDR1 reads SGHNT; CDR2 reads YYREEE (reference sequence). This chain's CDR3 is CASSLAPGQEAFF.

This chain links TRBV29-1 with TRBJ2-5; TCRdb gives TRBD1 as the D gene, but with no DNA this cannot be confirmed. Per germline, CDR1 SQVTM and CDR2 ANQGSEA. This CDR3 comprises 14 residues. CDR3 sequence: CSAAGTVFLETQYF.

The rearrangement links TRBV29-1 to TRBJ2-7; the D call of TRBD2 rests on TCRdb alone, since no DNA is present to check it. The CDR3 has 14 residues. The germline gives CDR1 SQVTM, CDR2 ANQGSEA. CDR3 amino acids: CSVDLLAGAGEQYF.

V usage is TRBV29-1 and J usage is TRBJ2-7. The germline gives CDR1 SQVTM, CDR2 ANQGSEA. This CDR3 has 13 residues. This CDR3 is CSVSIRADYEQYF.

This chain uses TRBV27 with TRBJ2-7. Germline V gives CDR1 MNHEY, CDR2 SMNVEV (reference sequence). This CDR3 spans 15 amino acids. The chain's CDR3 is CASSLSVDHSYEQYF.

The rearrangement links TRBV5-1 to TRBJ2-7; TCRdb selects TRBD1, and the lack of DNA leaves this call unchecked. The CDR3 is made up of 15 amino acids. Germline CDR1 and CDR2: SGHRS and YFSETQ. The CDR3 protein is CASSSIPGGENEQYF.

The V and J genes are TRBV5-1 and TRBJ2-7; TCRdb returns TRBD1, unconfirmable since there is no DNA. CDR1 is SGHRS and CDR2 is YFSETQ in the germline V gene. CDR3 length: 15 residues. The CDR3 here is CASSLRQGNIHEQYF.